This TCR beta chain was captured in a study of somatic mutations in cytotoxic T cells in rheumatoid arthritis listed by TCRdb under 2017. A note on the overall study: Peripheral blood (about 28 ml EDTA) was collected from patients immediately after diagnosis and before any treatment began. To characterize clonality, the study used TCRB deep sequencing while asking whether somatic mutations are carried by expanded CD8+ T-cell clones in newly diagnosed, untreated rheumatoid arthritis. Some V beta antibody-stained T-cell populations were flow-sorted on a FACSAria II or Sony SH800 at nearly 100% purity, and sorted V beta1+ cells also underwent TCRB sequencing. The median ages of the patient and control groups were essentially identical. TCRB deep sequencing covered 50 to 75 patients with rheumatoid arthritis along with around 22 healthy controls.

On an AutoMACS, CD4+ and CD8+ cells were isolated via positive magnetic bead selection, and their purity was verified by flow cytometry. Initial screening for clonal expansions relied on flow cytometry with a TCR V beta antibody panel, after which sorted CD8+ fractions underwent TCRB deep sequencing for characterization. Peripheral blood mononuclear cells were obtained using density gradient separation with Ficoll-Paque PLUS. Nucleospin Tissue or Tissue XS kits were used to extract DNA from CD4-enriched, CD8-enriched or PBMC samples, and a Qubit 2.0 fluorometer was used for quantification. In the case of this clone: This receptor's antigen is unknown. No base quality information exists; no much larger clone differs at one position.

V and J are trimmed by 2 bases and 3 bases, and the gene matches miss 4 bases of the junction. The germline V gene supplies CDR1 SGHVS and CDR2 FQNEAQ. The CDR3 spans 16 residues, from the cysteine through the phenylalanine. This entry keeps only the CDR3 DNA: 48 bases, framed from base 1. What the authors observed across the whole study: CD8+ T-cell clonality did not differ significantly between rheumatoid arthritis patients and age-matched healthy controls. Healthy controls showed no age-related increase in CD8+ clonality, whereas patients did (Spearman r ≈ 0.5). The slight underrepresentation of TRBV07 in patients was not corrected for multiple comparisons. The largest CD8+ clone made up more than 20% of CD8+ cells in 8 of 65 patients, and blood and synovial fluid shared several identical CD8+ TCRB sequences. It was unknown which antigens the expanded CD8+ clones targeted, and their absence from virus-specific databases did not exclude viral specificity.

Genomic DNA underwent TCRB CDR3 sequencing using the immunoSEQ assay. Processing in the source paper ran as follows. Published virus-specific TCRB sequences were compared with patient CD8+ clones larger than 1%, and only a few matches were found. Analyses were restricted to productive TCRB rearrangements. A clone was defined by a unique TCRB CDR3 sequence, and clonality was computed as a productive clonality index based on Shannon entropy. Repertoire overlap for a pair of samples was computed from each clone's template counts relative to total templates per sample. Flow cytometry-measured V-gene usage correlated with V-gene usage from TCRB sequencing, with a Spearman r of more than 0.6. The immuneACCESS repertoire file appears here via TCRdb, limited to in-frame rearrangements. These files lack a portion of the clones; in checked studies, under half of the deficit traces to unresolved V genes, and the cause of the others is not known. V and J calls and clone size are given by that table; D and trimming were obtained from the DNA. The sample data list roughly 30,000 clones, and roughly 86% of these were observed just once. The ten biggest clones cover roughly a tenth of the sample.

The receptor was derived from an adult with rheumatoid arthritis. Source material: CD8+ T cells sorted from blood. The rearranged chain carries TRBV7-8 and TRBJ2-1, and TRBD2 aligns with 10 junction nucleotides. The nucleotide sequence reads TGTGCCAGCAGCTTAACAGCGGGAGGGAACTACAATGAGCAGTTCTTC. The translation is CASSLTAGGNYNEQFF.